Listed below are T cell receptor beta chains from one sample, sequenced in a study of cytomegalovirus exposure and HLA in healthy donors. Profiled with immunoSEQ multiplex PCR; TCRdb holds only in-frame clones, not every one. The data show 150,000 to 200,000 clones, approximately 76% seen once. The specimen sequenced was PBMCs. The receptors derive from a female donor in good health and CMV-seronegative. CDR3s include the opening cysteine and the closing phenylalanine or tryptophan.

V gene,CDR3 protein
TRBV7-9,CASSALRTGHDGYTF
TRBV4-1,CASSQDLDRGYEQYF
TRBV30,CAGRFRDIGLSSGANVLTF
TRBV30,CASYTGLYNSPLHF
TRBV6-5,CASRDTGGPQHF
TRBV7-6,CASSGGTSGGLGETQYF
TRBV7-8,CASSPRTSGGTDTQYF
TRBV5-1,CASSFRLAGVNEQFF
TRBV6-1,CASSEIPGSQPQHF
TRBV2,CASSEGRADTEAFF
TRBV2,CASSEIDYRMDYGYTF
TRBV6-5,CASSPGGPSYNEQFF
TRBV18,CASSPPASGKGREQFF
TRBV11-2,CASSLQGFDSPLHF
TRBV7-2,CASSLRVSSGNTIYF
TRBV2,CASSRLAGVDEQYF
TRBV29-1,CSVREGGSSNQPQHF
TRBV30,CAWSPGVGSGNTIYF
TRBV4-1,CASSLGSGSETDTQYF
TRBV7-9,CASSSTLASVRETQYF
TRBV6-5,CASCPRVGNEQFF
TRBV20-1,CSAATGTEAFF